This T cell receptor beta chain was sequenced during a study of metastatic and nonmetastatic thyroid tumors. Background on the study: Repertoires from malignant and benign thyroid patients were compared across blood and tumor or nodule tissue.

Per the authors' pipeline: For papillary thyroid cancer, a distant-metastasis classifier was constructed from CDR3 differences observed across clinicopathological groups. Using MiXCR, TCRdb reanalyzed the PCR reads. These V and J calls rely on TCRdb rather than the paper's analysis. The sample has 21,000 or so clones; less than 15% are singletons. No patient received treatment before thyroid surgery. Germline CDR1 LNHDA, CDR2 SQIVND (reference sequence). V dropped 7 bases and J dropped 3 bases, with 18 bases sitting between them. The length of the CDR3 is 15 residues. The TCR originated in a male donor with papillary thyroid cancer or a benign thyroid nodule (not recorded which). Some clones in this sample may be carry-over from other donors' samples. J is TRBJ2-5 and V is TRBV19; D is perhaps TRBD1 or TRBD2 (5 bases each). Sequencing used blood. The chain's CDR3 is CASIRIRDVKETQYF. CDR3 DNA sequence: TGTGCCAGTATTAGAATCCGGGACGTAAAAGAGACCCAGTACTTC.